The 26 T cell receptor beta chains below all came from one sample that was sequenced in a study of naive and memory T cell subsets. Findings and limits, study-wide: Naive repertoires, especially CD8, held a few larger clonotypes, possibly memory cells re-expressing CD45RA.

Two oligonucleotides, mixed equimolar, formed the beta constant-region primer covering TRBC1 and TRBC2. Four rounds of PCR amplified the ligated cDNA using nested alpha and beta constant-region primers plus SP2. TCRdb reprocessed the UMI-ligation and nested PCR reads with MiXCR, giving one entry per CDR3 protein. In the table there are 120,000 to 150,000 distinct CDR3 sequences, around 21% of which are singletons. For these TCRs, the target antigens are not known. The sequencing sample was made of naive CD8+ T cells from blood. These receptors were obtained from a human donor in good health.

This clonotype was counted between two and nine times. The CDR3 sequence is CSALTQQGLSQPQHF. DNA of the CDR3: TGCAGTGCTCTAACCCAACAGGGTTTAAGTCAGCCCCAGCATTTT. The chain is built from TRBV20-1 and TRBJ1-5; possibly TRBD1 for D (6 bases). This CDR3 has 15 residues. Germline V gene sequence: CDR1 DFQATT, CDR2 SNEGSKA (reference sequence). Trimming removed 5 bases at V and 6 bases at J, with 20 bases between.

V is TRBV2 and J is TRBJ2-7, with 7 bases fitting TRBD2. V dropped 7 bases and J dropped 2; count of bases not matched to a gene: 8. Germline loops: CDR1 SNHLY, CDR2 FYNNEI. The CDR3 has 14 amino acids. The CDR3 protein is CASTGLAVTYEQYF. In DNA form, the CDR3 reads TGTGCCAGCACGGGGCTAGCGGTAACCTACGAGCAGTACTTC.

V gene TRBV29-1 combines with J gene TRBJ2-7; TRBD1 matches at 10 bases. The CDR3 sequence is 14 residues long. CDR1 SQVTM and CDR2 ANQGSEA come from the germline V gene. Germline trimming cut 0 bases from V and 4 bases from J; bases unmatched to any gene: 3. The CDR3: CSVEDPGQGYEQYF. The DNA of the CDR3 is TGCAGCGTTGAAGATCCGGGACAGGGGTACGAGCAGTACTTC.

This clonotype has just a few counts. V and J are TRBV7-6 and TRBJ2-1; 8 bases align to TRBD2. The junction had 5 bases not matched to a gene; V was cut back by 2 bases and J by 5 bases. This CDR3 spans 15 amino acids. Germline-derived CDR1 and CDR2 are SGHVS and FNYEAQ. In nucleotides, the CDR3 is TGTGCCAGCAGCTTATTCTTGACTAGCGACAATGAGCAGTTCTTC. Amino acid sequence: CASSLFLTSDNEQFF.

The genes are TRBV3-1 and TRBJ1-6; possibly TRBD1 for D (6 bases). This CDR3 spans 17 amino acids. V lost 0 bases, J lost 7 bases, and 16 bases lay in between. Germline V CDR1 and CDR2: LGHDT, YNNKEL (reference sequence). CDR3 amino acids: CASSQDNYRAENSPLHF. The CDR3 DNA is TGTGCCAGCAGCCAAGATAATTACAGGGCTGAGAATTCACCCCTCCACTTT.

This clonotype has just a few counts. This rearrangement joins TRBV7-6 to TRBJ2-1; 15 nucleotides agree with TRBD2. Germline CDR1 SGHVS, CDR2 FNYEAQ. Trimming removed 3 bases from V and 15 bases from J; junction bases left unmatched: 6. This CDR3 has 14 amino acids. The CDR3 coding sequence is TGTGCCAGCAGCTTGGAGGGACTAGCGGGAGGTTCGTTCTTC. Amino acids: CASSLEGLAGGSFF.

CDR3 sequence: CASSLGIYTGELFF. Written as DNA, the CDR3 is TGTGCCAGCAGCTTGGGGATTTACACCGGGGAGCTGTTTTTT. This rearrangement joins TRBV5-6 to TRBJ2-2; no firm D call. CDR1 and CDR2 (germline): SGHDT, YYEEEE. The CDR3 extends over 14 amino acids. Trimming removed 0 bases from V and 3 bases from J, with 6 bases in between.

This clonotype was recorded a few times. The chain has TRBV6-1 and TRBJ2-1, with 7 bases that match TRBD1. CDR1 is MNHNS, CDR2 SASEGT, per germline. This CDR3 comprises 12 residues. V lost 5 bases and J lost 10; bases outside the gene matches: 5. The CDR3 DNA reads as TGTGCCAGCAGTCCCAAGGACAGGGAGCAGTTCTTC. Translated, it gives CASSPKDREQFF.

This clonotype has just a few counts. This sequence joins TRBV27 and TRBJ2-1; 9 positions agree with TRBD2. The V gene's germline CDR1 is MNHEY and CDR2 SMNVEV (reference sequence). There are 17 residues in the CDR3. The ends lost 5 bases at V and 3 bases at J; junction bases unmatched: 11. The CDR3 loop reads CASSQAPFSGSYNEQFF. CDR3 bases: TGTGCCAGCAGTCAAGCCCCCTTTAGCGGGAGCTACAATGAGCAGTTCTTC.

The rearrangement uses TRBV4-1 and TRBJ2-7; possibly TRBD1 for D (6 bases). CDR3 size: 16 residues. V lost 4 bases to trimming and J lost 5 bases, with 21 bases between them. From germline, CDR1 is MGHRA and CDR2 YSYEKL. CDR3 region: CASSRIPGEVTNEQYF. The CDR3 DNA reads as TGCGCCAGCAGCCGGATCCCAGGGGAAGTAACCAACGAGCAGTACTTC.

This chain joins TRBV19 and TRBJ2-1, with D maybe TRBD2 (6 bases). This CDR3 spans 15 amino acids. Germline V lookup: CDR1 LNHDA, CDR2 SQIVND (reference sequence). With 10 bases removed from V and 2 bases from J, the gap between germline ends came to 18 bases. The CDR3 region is CAISGLEAPYNEQFF. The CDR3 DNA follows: TGTGCCATCAGCGGGTTAGAGGCACCCTACAATGAGCAGTTCTTC.

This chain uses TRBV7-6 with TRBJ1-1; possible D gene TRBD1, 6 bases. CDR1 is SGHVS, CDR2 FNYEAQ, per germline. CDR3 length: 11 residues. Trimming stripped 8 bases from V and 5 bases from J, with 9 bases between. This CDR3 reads CASGRGTEAFF. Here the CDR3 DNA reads TGTGCCAGCGGCAGGGGAACTGAAGCTTTCTTT.

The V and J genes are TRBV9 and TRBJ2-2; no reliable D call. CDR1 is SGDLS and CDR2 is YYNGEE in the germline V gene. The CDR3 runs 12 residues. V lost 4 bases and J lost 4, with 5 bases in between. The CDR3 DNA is TGTGCCAGCAGCCCTTTCACCGGGGAGCTGTTTTTT. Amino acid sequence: CASSPFTGELFF.

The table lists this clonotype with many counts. The CDR3 region is CASSSGTENEKLFF. CDR3 DNA: TGTGCCAGCAGCTCCGGGACAGAAAATGAAAAACTGTTTTTT. The rearrangement joins TRBV7-8 to TRBJ1-4, with 7 nucleotides matching TRBD1. V lost 4 bases and J lost 5; bases outside the gene matches: 4. This CDR3 has 14 amino acids. CDR1 and CDR2 (germline): SGHVS, FQNEAQ. The full variable domain, its missing parts supplied by reference TRBV7-8 and TRBJ1-4, is GAGVSQSPRYKVAKRGQDVALRCDPISGHVSLFWYQQALGQGPEFLTYFQNEAQLDKSGLPSDRFFAERPEGSVSTLKIQRTQQEDSAVYLCASSSGTENEKLFFGSGTQLSVL.

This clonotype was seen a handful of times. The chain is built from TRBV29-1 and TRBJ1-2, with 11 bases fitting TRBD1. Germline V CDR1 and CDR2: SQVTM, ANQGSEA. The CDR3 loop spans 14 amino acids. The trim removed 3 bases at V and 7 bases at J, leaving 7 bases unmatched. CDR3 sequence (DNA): TGCAGCGTTGATCGTGGACAGGGGGCGGTTGGCTACACCTTC. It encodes CSVDRGQGAVGYTF. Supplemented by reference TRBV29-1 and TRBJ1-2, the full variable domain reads SAVISQKPSRDICQRGTSLTIQCQVDSQVTMMFWYRQQPGQSLTLIATANQGSEATYESGFVIDKFPISRPNLTFSTLTVSNMSPEDSSIYLCSVDRGQGAVGYTFGSGTRLTVV.

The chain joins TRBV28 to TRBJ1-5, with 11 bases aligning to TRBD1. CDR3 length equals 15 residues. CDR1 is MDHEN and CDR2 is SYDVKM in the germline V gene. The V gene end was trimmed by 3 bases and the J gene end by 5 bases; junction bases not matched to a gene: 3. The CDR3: CASSFGTGGDQPQHF. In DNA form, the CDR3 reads TGTGCCAGCAGTTTTGGGACAGGGGGAGATCAGCCCCAGCATTTT.

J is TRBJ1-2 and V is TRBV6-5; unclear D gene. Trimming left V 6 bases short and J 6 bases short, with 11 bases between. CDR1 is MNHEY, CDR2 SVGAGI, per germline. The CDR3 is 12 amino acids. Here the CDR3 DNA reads TGTGCCAGCAGCCGACCAGAAGATGGCTACACCTTC. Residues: CASSRPEDGYTF.

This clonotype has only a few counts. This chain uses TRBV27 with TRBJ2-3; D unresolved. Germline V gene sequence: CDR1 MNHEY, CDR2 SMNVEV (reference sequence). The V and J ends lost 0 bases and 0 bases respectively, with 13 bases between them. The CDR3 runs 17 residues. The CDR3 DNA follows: TGTGCCAGCAGTTTATCGATCCAGTATCGTAGCACAGATACGCAGTATTTT. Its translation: CASSLSIQYRSTDTQYF.

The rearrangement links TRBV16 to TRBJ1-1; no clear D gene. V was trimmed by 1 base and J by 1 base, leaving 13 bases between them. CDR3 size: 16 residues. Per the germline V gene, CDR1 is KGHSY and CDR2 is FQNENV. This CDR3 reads CASSQFTVSSNTEAFF. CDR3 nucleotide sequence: TGTGCCAGCAGCCAATTCACAGTGTCTTCGAACACTGAAGCTTTCTTT.

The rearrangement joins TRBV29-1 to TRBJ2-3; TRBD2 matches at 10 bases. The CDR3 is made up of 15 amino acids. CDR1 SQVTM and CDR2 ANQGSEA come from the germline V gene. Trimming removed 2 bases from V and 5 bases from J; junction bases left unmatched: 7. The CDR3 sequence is CSVEPSGSDLDTQYF. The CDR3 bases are TGCAGCGTTGAACCTAGCGGGAGTGATTTAGATACGCAGTATTTT.

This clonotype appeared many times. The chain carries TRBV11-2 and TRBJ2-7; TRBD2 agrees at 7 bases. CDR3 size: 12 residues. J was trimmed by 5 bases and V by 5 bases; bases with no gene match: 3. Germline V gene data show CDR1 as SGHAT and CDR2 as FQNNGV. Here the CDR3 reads CASSLGRDEQYF. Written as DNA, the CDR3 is TGTGCCAGCAGCCTAGGGAGGGACGAGCAGTACTTC.

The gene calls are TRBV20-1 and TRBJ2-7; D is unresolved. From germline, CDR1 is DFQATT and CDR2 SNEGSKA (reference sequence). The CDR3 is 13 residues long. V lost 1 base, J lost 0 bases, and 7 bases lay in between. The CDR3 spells CSARAPRSYEQYF. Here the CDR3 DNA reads TGCAGTGCTAGAGCCCCTCGCTCCTACGAGCAGTACTTC.

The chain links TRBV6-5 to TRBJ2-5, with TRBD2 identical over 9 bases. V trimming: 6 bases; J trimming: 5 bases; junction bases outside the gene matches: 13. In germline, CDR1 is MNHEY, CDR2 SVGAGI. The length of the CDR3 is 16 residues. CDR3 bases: TGTGCCAGCAGCCCTTTCGCGGGAGGGCCAGTCGAGACCCAGTACTTC. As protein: CASSPFAGGPVETQYF.

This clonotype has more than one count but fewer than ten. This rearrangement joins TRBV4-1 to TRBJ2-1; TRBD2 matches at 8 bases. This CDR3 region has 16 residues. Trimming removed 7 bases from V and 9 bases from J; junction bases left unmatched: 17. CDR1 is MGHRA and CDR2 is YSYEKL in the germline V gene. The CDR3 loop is CASNLKAGDSAGEQFF. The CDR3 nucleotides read TGCGCCAGCAACCTCAAAGCGGGAGACAGTGCTGGTGAGCAGTTCTTC.

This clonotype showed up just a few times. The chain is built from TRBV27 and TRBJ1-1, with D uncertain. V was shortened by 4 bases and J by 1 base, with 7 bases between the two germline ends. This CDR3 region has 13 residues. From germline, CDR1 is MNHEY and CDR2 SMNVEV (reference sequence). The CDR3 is CASSSWANTEAFF. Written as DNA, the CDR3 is TGTGCCAGCAGTTCTTGGGCGAACACTGAAGCTTTCTTT.

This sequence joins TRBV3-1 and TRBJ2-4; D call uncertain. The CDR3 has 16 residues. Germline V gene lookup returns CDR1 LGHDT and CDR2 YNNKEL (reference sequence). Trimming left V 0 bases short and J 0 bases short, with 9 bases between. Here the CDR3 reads CASSQDVRLAKNIQYF. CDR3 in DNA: TGTGCCAGCAGCCAAGATGTCCGGTTAGCCAAAAACATTCAGTACTTC.